This T cell receptor (beta chain) is drawn from a study of OX40 agonist ivuxolimab in advanced cancers. Looking at the study overall: Intravenous ivuxolimab was administered to patients every 2 weeks at 0.01 to 10 mg/kg.

V was trimmed by 0 bases and J by 4 bases, leaving 9 bases between them. CDR3 length equals 14 residues. Germline V CDR1 and CDR2: SGHVS, FNYEAQ. Sequencing used immunoSEQ multiplex PCR; TCRdb keeps in-frame clones, though not all of them. This table has 52,000 or so clones, 88% appearing once. Specimen: CD4+ or CD8+ T cells sorted from blood, collected in a trial of the OX40 agonist ivuxolimab. V is TRBV7-6 and J is TRBJ1-2; weak D call: TRBD1 (5 bases). The TCR was taken from an adult with an advanced solid tumor such as melanoma, head and neck, liver or kidney cancer. CDR3 sequence reads: CASSLAPGSYGYTF. CDR3 nucleotides: TGTGCCAGCAGCTTAGCGCCAGGGAGCTATGGCTACACCTTC.